This TCR beta chain came from a study of control samples from healthy donors and cancer patients. Germline V gene data show CDR1 as SGHKS and CDR2 as YYEKEE (reference sequence). The CDR3 has 16 amino acids. V gave up 0 bases and J gave up 0 bases, with 7 bases separating them. Repertoires were generated with immunoSEQ multiplex PCR, while TCRdb's copy carries only in-frame clones and drops some. In the table there are 91,000 or so clones, approximately 89% of which are singletons. The sequence derives from a woman aged 30 to 39 in good health. This chain uses TRBV5-5 with TRBJ2-6; D is unclear. Material for sequencing was blood. As DNA, the CDR3 is TGTGCCAGCAGCTTGGGACTTACCTCTGGGGCCAACGTCCTGACTTTC. Its protein product is CASSLGLTSGANVLTF.